The 3 T cell receptor beta chains below come from one sample, sequenced in a study of T cells in Graves' hyperthyroidism and ophthalmopathy. Template material for amplifying TCR beta CDR3 regions consisted of RNA transcripts. The HTBI primer set served for first-round RT-PCR of the TCR CDR3. TCRdb processed the multiplex PCR reads anew with MiXCR; each CDR3 protein has one entry. The sample lists about 200,000 distinct CDR3 sequences; around 16% were seen once. Sequenced sample: blood. The receptor set was obtained from a woman aged 45 to 65 with Graves' hyperthyroidism.

This clonotype occurred a few times. The chain couples TRBV7-2 to TRBJ2-3; 7 bases agree with TRBD2. This CDR3 comprises 13 residues. In germline, CDR1 is SGHTA, CDR2 FQGNSA. V dropped 4 bases and J dropped 5; count of bases not matched to a gene: 3. As DNA, the CDR3 is TGTGCCAGCAGCTGGGGGGGGGGAGATACGCAGTATTTT. Translation: CASSWGGGDTQYF. The whole variable domain, filled in from reference TRBV7-2 and TRBJ2-3, reads GAGVSQSPSNKVTEKGKDVELRCDPISGHTALYWYRQSLGQGLEFLIYFQGNSAPDKSGLPSDRFSAERTGGSVSTLTIQRTQQEDSAVYLCASSWGGGDTQYFGPGTRLTVL.

The chain joins TRBV19 to TRBJ2-2; weak D call: TRBD2 (5 bases). The length of the CDR3 is 13 residues. The germline CDR1 and CDR2 sequences are LNHDA and SQIVND (reference sequence). With 9 bases removed from V and 8 bases from J, the gap between germline ends came to 16 bases. The CDR3 region is CASLGAGIGELFF. CDR3 nucleotide sequence: TGTGCCAGCTTAGGAGCCGGGATAGGGGAGCTGTTTTTT.

This sequence joins TRBV7-9 and TRBJ1-3, with D possibly TRBD1 on 5 matching bases. Trimming took off 5 bases at V and 2 bases at J, with 10 bases between the two ends. This CDR3 spans 14 amino acids. The germline gives CDR1 SEHNR, CDR2 FQNEAQ (reference sequence). CDR3 nucleotides: TGTGCCAGCAGCCCTGGACAACCTGGAAACACCATATATTTT. The encoded protein is CASSPGQPGNTIYF.